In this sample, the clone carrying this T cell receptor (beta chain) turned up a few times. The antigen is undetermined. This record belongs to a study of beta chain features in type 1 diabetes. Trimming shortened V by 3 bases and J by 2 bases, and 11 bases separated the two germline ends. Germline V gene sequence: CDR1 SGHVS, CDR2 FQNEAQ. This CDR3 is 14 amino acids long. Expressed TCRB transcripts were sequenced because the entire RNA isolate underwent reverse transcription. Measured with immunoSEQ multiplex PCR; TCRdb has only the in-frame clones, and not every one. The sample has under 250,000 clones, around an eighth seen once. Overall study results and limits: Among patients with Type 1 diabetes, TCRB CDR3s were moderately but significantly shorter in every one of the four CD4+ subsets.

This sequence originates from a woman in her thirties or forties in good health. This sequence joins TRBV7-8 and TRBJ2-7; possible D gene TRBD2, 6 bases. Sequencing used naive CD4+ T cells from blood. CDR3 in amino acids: CASSFTDYTYEQYF. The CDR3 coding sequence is TGTGCCAGCAGCTTCACGGACTACACCTACGAGCAGTACTTC.